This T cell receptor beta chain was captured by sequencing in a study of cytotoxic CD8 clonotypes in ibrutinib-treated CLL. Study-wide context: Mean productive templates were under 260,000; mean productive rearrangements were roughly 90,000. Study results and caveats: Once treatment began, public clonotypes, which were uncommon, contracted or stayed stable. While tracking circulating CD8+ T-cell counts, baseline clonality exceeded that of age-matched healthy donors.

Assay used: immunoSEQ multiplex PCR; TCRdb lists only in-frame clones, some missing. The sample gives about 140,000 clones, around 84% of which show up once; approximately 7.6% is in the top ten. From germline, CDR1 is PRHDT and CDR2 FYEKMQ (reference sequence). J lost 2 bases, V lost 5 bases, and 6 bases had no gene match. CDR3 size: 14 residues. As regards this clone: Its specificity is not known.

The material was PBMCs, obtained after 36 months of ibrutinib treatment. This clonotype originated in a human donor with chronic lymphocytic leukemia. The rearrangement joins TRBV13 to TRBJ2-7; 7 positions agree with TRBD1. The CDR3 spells CASSQRQGAYEQYF. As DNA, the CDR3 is TGTGCCAGCAGCCAACGGCAGGGGGCCTACGAGCAGTACTTC.